One sample yielded the 26 T cell receptor beta chains listed below, sequenced in a study of Graves' ophthalmopathy and Graves' hyperthyroidism. Amplification of the TCR beta CDR3 regions used RNA transcripts (as template). RT-PCR with HTBI primers came first, then second-round multiplex PCR. One entry per CDR3 protein, called by TCRdb with MiXCR from the multiplex PCR reads. The table records some 360,000 distinct CDR3 sequences, 17% of them present only once. Sequencing was done on a sample of peripheral blood. The source is an adult woman with stable Graves' hyperthyroidism.

This clonotype was detected many times. The V gene is TRBV6-2 or TRBV6-3, the J gene TRBJ2-7; tentatively, D is TRBD1 (6 bases). Trimming took off 5 bases at V and 6 bases at J, with 11 bases between the two ends. The CDR3 runs 12 residues. Germline CDR1 and CDR2: MNHEY and SVGEGT. The CDR3 reads CASSENRAEQYF. In DNA form, the CDR3 reads TGTGCCAGCAGTGAAAACAGGGCCGAGCAGTACTTC.

This clonotype has a count of ten or more. This chain links TRBV7-2 with TRBJ2-7; D is possibly TRBD1 or TRBD2 (8 bases each). The germline V and J ends were trimmed by 5 bases and 1 base, with 24 bases remaining between them. The germline gives CDR1 SGHTA, CDR2 FQGNSA. This CDR3 is 18 amino acids long. CDR3: CASSRGQGLSGSSYEQYF. The CDR3 region has the DNA TGTGCCAGCAGCCGAGGACAGGGCTTGAGCGGGAGTTCCTACGAGCAGTACTTC.

In this sample, this clonotype turned up many times. The gene calls are TRBV24-1 and TRBJ2-5, with 10 bases identical to TRBD1. Germline V gives CDR1 KGHDR, CDR2 SFDVKD. V dropped 3 bases and J dropped 5; count of bases not matched to a gene: 5. The CDR3 runs to 15 residues. The CDR3 sequence is CATSDPGQGGETQYF. The CDR3 DNA is TGTGCCACCAGTGATCCCGGACAGGGGGGGGAGACCCAGTACTTC.

Many counts were recorded for this clonotype. The J gene is TRBJ2-7, the V gene TRBV6-5; 8 nucleotides line up with TRBD2. J gave up 4 bases and V 2 bases, and 7 bases lay outside the gene matches. The CDR3 is 15 amino acids. The germline V gene encodes CDR1 MNHEY and CDR2 SVGAGI. The chain's CDR3 is CASSYMAGGSYEQYF. The DNA for the CDR3 is TGTGCCAGCAGTTACATGGCGGGAGGCAGTTACGAGCAGTACTTC.

The table lists this clonotype with many counts. The V gene is TRBV19, the J gene TRBJ1-5; 8 bases line up with TRBD1. The germline gives CDR1 LNHDA, CDR2 SQIVND (reference sequence). Trimming removed 3 bases from V and 0 bases from J; junction bases left unmatched: 10. This CDR3 has 18 amino acids. CDR3 residues: CASSMAFEQGGSNQPQHF. CDR3 sequence (DNA): TGTGCCAGTAGTATGGCGTTTGAACAGGGGGGTAGCAATCAGCCCCAGCATTTT.

This clonotype appeared many times. The rearrangement uses TRBV12-3 or TRBV12-4 and TRBJ1-5, with 11 bases that match TRBD1. The CDR3 is 14 amino acids. After removal of 6 bases from V and 6 bases from J, the junction contained 4 bases not matched to a gene. CDR3 sequence: CASSPGQGGQPQHF. The CDR3 coding sequence is TGTGCCAGCAGCCCGGGACAGGGGGGTCAGCCCCAGCATTTT.

This clonotype was observed many times. V gene TRBV12-3 or TRBV12-4 combines with J gene TRBJ1-1; weak D call: TRBD1 (5 bases). V was clipped by 4 bases and J by 7 bases, with 13 bases between them. CDR3 size: 13 residues. The CDR3 loop is CASSSDSVLEAFF. The CDR3, as DNA: TGTGCCAGCAGTTCCGACAGTGTCCTTGAAGCTTTCTTT.

Many counts were recorded for this clonotype. The chain employs TRBV5-1 and TRBJ2-5; TRBD1 or TRBD2 may be the D gene (6 bases each). Germline assignment: CDR1 SGHRS and CDR2 YFSETQ. The CDR3 runs 17 residues. V gave up 0 bases and J gave up 5 bases, with 20 bases separating them. The CDR3 DNA follows: TGCGCCAGCAGCTTGGAGACTAGTGGGGGGCCGGAGGAGACCCAGTACTTC. This sequence encodes CASSLETSGGPEETQYF. Full variable domain (remainder filled in from reference TRBV5-1 and TRBJ2-5): KAGVTQTPRYLIKTRGQQVTLSCSPISGHRSVSWYQQTPGQGLQFLFEYFSETQRNKGNFPGRFSGRQFSNSRSEMNVSTLELGDSALYLCASSLETSGGPEETQYFGPGTRLLVL.

This clonotype has at least ten counts. The chain couples TRBV6-1 to TRBJ2-7; D remains unclear. The CDR3 spans 14 residues. Germline CDR1 reads MNHNS; CDR2 reads SASEGT. Trimming stripped 6 bases from V and 4 bases from J, with 16 bases between. The CDR3 is CASRELRFLYEQYF. CDR3 in DNA: TGTGCCAGCAGAGAGCTGCGGTTCCTTTACGAGCAGTACTTC.

This rearrangement joins TRBV12-3 or TRBV12-4 to TRBJ2-7, with 9 bases identical to TRBD1. V shed 6 bases, J shed 7 bases, and the junction held 7 bases outside the gene matches. This CDR3 has 13 amino acids. This CDR3 reads CASRSGQGNEQYF. CDR3 bases: TGTGCCAGCAGGAGCGGACAGGGGAATGAGCAGTACTTC.

In this sample, this clonotype turned up a few times. It may be a read error: a sequence one base away is much more abundant. The chain uses TRBV12-3 or TRBV12-4 and TRBJ1-3; D call uncertain. The CDR3 is made up of 15 amino acids. CDR3 sequence: CASSFGLPSGNTISF. Here the CDR3 DNA reads TGTGCCAGCAGTTTTGGGTTGCCCTCTGGAAACACCATATCTTTT.

This clonotype has ten or more counts. The genes are TRBV20-1 and TRBJ1-1; 8 nucleotides agree with TRBD1. Germline assignment: CDR1 DFQATT and CDR2 SNEGSKA (reference sequence). The CDR3 sequence is 11 residues long. V dropped 1 base and J dropped 8; count of bases not matched to a gene: 0. CDR3 in amino acids: CSARGDREAFF. The DNA of the CDR3 is TGCAGTGCTAGAGGGGACAGGGAAGCTTTCTTT.

In DNA, the CDR3 is TGTGCCAGCAGCCCTCTCGGGGGGAACGGTGGCTACACCTTC. Its translation is CASSPLGGNGGYTF. The chain has TRBV7-3 and TRBJ1-2; maybe TRBD1 (5 bases). V was cut by 5 bases and J by 7 bases, with 17 bases left in between. The CDR3 contains 14 residues. Germline CDR1 and CDR2: SGHTA and FQGTGA.

This clonotype was detected ten times or more. This rearrangement joins TRBV7-2 to TRBJ2-5; 9 positions agree with TRBD2. Germline V gene lookup returns CDR1 SGHTA and CDR2 FQGNSA. This CDR3 contains 14 residues. V shed 3 bases and J 5 bases; nucleotides not matched to a gene: 4. CDR3 amino acids: CASSFRLAAETQYF. CDR3 bases: TGTGCCAGCAGCTTCAGACTAGCGGCTGAGACCCAGTACTTC.

This clonotype was found a few times. This chain uses TRBV19 with TRBJ1-5; D uncertain. In germline, CDR1 is LNHDA, CDR2 SQIVND (reference sequence). The V gene lost 6 bases and the J gene lost 2 bases, with 14 bases spanning the gap. The CDR3 is 15 residues long. The CDR3 protein is CASRTGSRGNQPQHF. CDR3 in DNA: TGTGCCAGTAGGACCGGGAGCCGGGGCAATCAGCCCCAGCATTTT. The variable domain in full, completed from reference TRBV19 and TRBJ1-5, reads DGGITQSPKYLFRKEGQNVTLSCEQNLNHDAMYWYRQDPGQGLRLIYYSQIVNDFQKGDIAEGYSVSREKKESFPLTVTSAQKNPTAFYLCASRTGSRGNQPQHFGDGTRLSIL.

This clonotype was seen only a few times. The chain has TRBV4-1 and TRBJ2-7; a weak D match, TRBD2 (6 bases). The CDR3 sequence is 15 residues long. CDR1 and CDR2 (germline): MGHRA, YSYEKL. The V gene lost 2 bases and the J gene lost 6 bases, with 17 bases spanning the gap. As DNA, the CDR3 is TGCGCCAGCAGCCAACCTACTAGCTCGCGCCGCGAGCAGTACTTC. Protein: CASSQPTSSRREQYF.

This clonotype was counted ten times or more. The V call is TRBV7-2, the J call TRBJ2-2; D is undetermined. V lost 6 bases, J lost 1 base, and 9 bases lay in between. The CDR3 loop spans 14 amino acids. The germline V gene has CDR1 SGHTA and CDR2 FQGNSA. CDR3 region: CASRWTENTGELFF. The CDR3 DNA reads as TGTGCCAGCAGATGGACCGAGAACACCGGGGAGCTGTTTTTT.

This clonotype was seen at least ten times. The chain joins TRBV29-1 to TRBJ1-2, with D unclear. This CDR3 spans 15 amino acids. Germline V gene data show CDR1 as SQVTM and CDR2 as ANQGSEA. The V gene lost 3 bases and the J gene lost 2 bases, with 16 bases spanning the gap. CDR3 amino acids: CSVDFGGIRNYGYTF. In nucleotides, the CDR3 is TGCAGCGTTGACTTTGGTGGCATTCGGAACTATGGCTACACCTTC. Full variable domain (rest looked up from reference TRBV29-1 and TRBJ1-2): SAVISQKPSRDICQRGTSLTIQCQVDSQVTMMFWYRQQPGQSLTLIATANQGSEATYESGFVIDKFPISRPNLTFSTLTVSNMSPEDSSIYLCSVDFGGIRNYGYTFGSGTRLTVV.

This clonotype has at least ten counts. The genes are TRBV10-3 and TRBJ1-2; 7 bases map to TRBD1. CDR1 ENHRY and CDR2 SYGVKD come from the germline V gene. The CDR3 loop spans 15 amino acids. After removal of 6 bases from V and 2 bases from J, the junction contained 9 bases not matched to a gene. Here the CDR3 DNA reads TGTGCCATCAGCCGGGACAGCGAAAGAAACTATGGCTACACCTTC. Translation gives CAISRDSERNYGYTF.

This clonotype showed up many times. The genes are TRBV2 and TRBJ2-5; D gene unclear. Trimming cost V 0 bases and J 7 bases, with 9 bases left between them. This CDR3 spans 13 amino acids. Germline values: CDR1 SNHLY, CDR2 FYNNEI. CDR3 protein: CASSEAALSTQYF. CDR3 bases: TGTGCCAGCAGTGAAGCGGCGCTATCGACCCAGTACTTC.

The chain is built from TRBV4-2 and TRBJ2-2; D remains unclear. The germline V gene encodes CDR1 LGHNA and CDR2 YNFKEQ. The V end lost 5 bases, the J end lost 4 bases, and 26 bases lay between the germline ends. The CDR3 is 19 amino acids. The CDR3 DNA reads TGTGCCAGCAGCATCAATCCATTATTGACTGGCCGTGGCACCGGGGAGCTGTTTTTT. This sequence encodes CASSINPLLTGRGTGELFF.

The V gene is TRBV12-3 or TRBV12-4, the J gene TRBJ1-1; no firm D call. CDR3 length: 14 residues. Trimming took 4 bases from V and 0 from J, leaving 9 bases between them. CDR3 nucleotides: TGTGCCAGCAGTTCTACCCAGGTGAACACTGAAGCTTTCTTT. This encodes CASSSTQVNTEAFF.

This clonotype was seen repeatedly, ten times or more. The CDR3 coding sequence is TGCAGCGTTTCTTACGGGAAGGCCCAGTACTTC. It codes for CSVSYGKAQYF. J is TRBJ2-5 and V is TRBV29-1; tentative D call: TRBD2 (5 bases). This CDR3 has 11 residues. The germline V and J ends were trimmed by 5 bases and 9 bases, with 13 bases remaining between them. In germline, CDR1 is SQVTM, CDR2 ANQGSEA.

This clonotype was detected ten times or more. Since the CDR3 does not end with the conserved phenylalanine or tryptophan, this likely comes from a read error. This chain's CDR3 is CASARRLNTEAFL. DNA of the CDR3: TGTGCCAGCGCACGACGGTTAAACACTGAAGCTTTCCTT. V is TRBV28 and J is TRBJ1-1; D gene uncertain. Trimming stripped 8 bases from V and 2 bases from J, with 12 bases between. This CDR3 spans 13 amino acids. Germline V gene data show CDR1 as MDHEN and CDR2 as SYDVKM.

In its sample, this clonotype was seen many times. The chain links TRBV27 to TRBJ1-1, with 8 bases identical to TRBD1. CDR1 and CDR2 (germline): MNHEY, SMNVEV (reference sequence). Trimming took 4 bases from V and 4 from J; bases not matched to a gene: 8. This CDR3 comprises 15 residues. This CDR3 is CASSSRQGPSTEAFF. Written as DNA, the CDR3 is TGTGCCAGCAGTTCCCGACAGGGGCCTTCCACTGAAGCTTTCTTT.

This clonotype was recorded many times. The gene calls are TRBV7-9 and TRBJ2-7; D is possibly TRBD2 (6 bases). The ends were cut back, 0 bases at V and 4 bases at J, with 10 bases in the middle. Looked up from germline, CDR1 is SEHNR and CDR2 is FQNEAQ (reference sequence). The CDR3 has 14 amino acids. This CDR3 is CASSLAQEGYEQYF. The DNA for the CDR3 is TGTGCCAGCAGCTTAGCGCAGGAGGGGTACGAGCAGTACTTC.